This T cell receptor (beta chain) is from a study of T cells in Graves' hyperthyroidism and ophthalmopathy. Disease duration was under 3 months in the ophthalmopathy patients, who also had a Clinical Activity Score of at least 3 and a NOSPECS grade of at least 4. The diagnostic basis comprised clinical symptoms, serum thyroxine and TRAb, thyroid ultrasound and orbital computed tomography. CDR1 and CDR2 (germline): SGHAT, FQDESV (reference sequence). The CDR3 covers 16 residues. V dropped 1 base and J dropped 2 bases, with 15 bases sitting between them. This clonotype was observed a handful of times. Its antigen is still unknown. From RNA transcripts, TCR beta CDR3 regions were amplified. TCR CDR3 regions were first amplified by RT-PCR with HTBI primers. TCRdb called the multiplex PCR reads again in MiXCR, with one record for every CDR3 protein. The sample carries approximately 520,000 distinct CDR3 sequences, around 24% recorded once.

General study findings and limits: Most expanded thyroid clonotypes above 0.001 recurred in blood. Median prediction lead before ophthalmopathy onset was around 7 months with the model.

The receptor comes from a woman aged 25 to 45 with Graves' ophthalmopathy. The chain uses TRBV11-1 and TRBJ2-7; weak D call: TRBD1 (5 bases). The sample was blood. DNA for the CDR3: TGTGCCAGCAGCTTAGGTCGATACAGGAGAACCTACGAGCAGTACTTC. This gives the protein CASSLGRYRRTYEQYF.